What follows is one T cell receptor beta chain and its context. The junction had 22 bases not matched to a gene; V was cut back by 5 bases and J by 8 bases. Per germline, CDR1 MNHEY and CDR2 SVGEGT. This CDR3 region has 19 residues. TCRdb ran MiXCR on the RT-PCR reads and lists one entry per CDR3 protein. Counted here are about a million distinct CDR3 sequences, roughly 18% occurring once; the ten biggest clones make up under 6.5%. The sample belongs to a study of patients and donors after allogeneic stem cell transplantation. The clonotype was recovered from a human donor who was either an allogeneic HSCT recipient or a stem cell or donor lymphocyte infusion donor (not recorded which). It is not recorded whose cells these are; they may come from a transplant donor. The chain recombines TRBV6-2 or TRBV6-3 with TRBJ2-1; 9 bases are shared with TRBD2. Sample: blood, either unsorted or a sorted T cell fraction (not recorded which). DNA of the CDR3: TGTGCCAGCAGTAACCCTAGCGGGACTTTCAACTTACAGTTCTATGAGCAGTTCTTC. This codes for CASSNPSGTFNLQFYEQFF.